This T cell receptor beta chain was obtained from a study of shared T cell receptors in the human thymus. Sequencing used immunoSEQ multiplex PCR; TCRdb keeps in-frame clones, though not all of them. The table lists roughly 660,000 clones, around 89% of them singletons. This CDR3 spans 14 amino acids. In germline, CDR1 is MNHEY, CDR2 SMNVEV (reference sequence). V was shortened by 5 bases and J by 2 bases, with 13 bases between the two germline ends. The same sample was also used in a study of human thymus T cells. That work states: Resections from corrective heart surgery supplied the thymus tissue.

The sequenced sample was thymocytes. The chain has TRBV27 and TRBJ2-7; D might be TRBD1 (6 bases). This TCR was sampled from a boy less than two years old with a congenital heart defect. CDR3 in DNA: TGTGCCAGCAGTCAGGACAGTAATCCCTACGAGCAGTACTTC. Translating it yields CASSQDSNPYEQYF.